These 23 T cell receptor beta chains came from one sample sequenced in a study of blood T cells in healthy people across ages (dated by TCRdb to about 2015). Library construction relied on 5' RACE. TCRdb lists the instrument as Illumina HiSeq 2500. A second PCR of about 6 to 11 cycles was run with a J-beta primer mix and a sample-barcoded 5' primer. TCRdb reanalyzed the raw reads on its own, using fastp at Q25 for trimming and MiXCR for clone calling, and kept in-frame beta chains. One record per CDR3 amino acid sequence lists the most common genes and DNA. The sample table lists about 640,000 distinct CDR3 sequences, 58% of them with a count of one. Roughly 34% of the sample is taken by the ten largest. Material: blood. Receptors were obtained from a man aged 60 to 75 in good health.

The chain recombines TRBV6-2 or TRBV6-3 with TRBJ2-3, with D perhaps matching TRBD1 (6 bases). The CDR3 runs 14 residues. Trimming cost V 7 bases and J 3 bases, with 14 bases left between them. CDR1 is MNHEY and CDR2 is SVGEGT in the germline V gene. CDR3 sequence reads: CASTLQRGTDTQYF. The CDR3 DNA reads TGTGCCAGCACTCTACAAAGGGGGACAGATACGCAGTATTTT.

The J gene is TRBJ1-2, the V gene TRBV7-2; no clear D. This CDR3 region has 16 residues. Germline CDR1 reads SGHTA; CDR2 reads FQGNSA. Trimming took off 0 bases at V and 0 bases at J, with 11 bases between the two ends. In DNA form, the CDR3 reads TGTGCCAGCAGCTTAGCCAACCAGATATCTAACTATGGCTACACCTTC. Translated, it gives CASSLANQISNYGYTF.

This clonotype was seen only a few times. CDR3 nucleotides: TGTGCCAGCAGTGTCGGACAGGGGGGAAATTCACCCCTCCACTTT. Translated, it gives CASSVGQGGNSPLHF. J is TRBJ1-6 and V is TRBV2; 10 bases are a match to TRBD1. The germline gives CDR1 SNHLY, CDR2 FYNNEI. CDR3 size: 15 residues. Germline trimming cut 4 bases from V and 7 bases from J; bases unmatched to any gene: 4.

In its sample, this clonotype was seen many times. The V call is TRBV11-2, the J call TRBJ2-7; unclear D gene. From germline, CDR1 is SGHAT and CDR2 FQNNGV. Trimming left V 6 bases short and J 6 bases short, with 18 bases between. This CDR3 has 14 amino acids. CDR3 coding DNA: TGTGCCAGCAGGGACGTGAAGTCCCTCTCCGAGCAGTACTTC. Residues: CASRDVKSLSEQYF.

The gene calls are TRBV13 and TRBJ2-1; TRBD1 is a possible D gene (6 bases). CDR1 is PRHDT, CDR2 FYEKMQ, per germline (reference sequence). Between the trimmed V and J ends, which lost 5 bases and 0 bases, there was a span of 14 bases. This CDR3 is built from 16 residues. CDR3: CASSPPTGLSYNEQFF. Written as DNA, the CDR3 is TGTGCCAGCAGCCCTCCTACAGGGCTCTCCTACAATGAGCAGTTCTTC.

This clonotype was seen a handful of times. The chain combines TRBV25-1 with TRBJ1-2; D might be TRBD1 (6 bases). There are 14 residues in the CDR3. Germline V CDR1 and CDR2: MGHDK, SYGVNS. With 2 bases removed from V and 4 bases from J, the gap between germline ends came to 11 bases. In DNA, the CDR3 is TGTGCCAGCAGTGAACCGGACAGTCTCTATGGCTACACCTTC. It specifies CASSEPDSLYGYTF.

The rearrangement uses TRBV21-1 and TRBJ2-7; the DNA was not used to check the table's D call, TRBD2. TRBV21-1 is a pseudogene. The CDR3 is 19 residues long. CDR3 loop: CASSKEGGRNTGGYYEQYF. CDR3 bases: TGTGCCAGCAGCAAAGAGGGAGGCAGAAACACTGGGGGCTACTACGAGCAGTACTTC.

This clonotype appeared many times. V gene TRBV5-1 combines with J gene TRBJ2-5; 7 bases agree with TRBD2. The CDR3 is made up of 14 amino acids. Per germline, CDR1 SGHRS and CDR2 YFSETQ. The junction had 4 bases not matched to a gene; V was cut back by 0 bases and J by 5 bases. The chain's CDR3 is CASSLGQGGETQYF. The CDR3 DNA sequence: TGCGCCAGCAGCTTGGGCCAGGGAGGGGAGACCCAGTACTTC.

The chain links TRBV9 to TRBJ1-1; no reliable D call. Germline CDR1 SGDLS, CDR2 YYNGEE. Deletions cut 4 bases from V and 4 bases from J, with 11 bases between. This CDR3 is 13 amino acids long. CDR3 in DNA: TGTGCCAGCAGCCCCCAGATGGGCACTGAAGCTTTCTTT. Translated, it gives CASSPQMGTEAFF.

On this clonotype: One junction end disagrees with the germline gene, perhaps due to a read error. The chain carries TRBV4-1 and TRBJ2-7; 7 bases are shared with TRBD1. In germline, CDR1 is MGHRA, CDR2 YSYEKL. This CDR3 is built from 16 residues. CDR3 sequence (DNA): TGCGCCAGCAGCCATTTCCCATCCGGGACAGAAAAGACCCAGTATTTC. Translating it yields CASSHFPSGTEKTQYF.

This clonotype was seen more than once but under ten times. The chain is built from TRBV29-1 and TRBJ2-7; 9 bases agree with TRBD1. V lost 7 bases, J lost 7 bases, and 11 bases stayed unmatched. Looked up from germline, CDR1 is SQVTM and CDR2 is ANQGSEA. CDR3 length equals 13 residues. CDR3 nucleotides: TGCAGCGCCCAGGGGACAGGGAGCCTGGAGCAGTACTTC. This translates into CSAQGTGSLEQYF.

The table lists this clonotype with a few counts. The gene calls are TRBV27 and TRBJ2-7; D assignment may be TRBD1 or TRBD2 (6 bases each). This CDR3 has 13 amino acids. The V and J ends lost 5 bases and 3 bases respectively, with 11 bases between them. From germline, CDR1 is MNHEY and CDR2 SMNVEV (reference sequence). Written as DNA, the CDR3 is TGTGCCAGCAGTGTAGGGGGACTCTACGAGCAGTACTTC. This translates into CASSVGGLYEQYF.

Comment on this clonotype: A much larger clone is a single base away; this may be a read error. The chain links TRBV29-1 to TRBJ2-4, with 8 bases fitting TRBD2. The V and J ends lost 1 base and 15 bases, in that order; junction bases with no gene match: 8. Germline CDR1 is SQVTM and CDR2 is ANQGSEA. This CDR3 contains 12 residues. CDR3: CSVEGSGGSLYF. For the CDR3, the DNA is TGCAGCGTTGAAGGATCGGGGGGGAGCCTGTACTTC. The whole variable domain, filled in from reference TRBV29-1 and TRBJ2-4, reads SAVISQKPSRDICQRGTSLTIQCQVDSQVTMMFWYRQQPGQSLTLIATANQGSEATYESGFVIDKFPISRPNLTFSTLTVSNMSPEDSSIYLCSVEGSGGSLYFGAGTRLSVL.

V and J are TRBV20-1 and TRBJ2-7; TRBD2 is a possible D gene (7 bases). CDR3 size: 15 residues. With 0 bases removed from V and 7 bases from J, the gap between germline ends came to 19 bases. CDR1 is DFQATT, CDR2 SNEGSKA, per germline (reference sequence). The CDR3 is CSARERGQGKWEQYF. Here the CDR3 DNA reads TGCAGTGCTAGAGAGCGGGGGCAGGGCAAGTGGGAGCAGTACTTC.

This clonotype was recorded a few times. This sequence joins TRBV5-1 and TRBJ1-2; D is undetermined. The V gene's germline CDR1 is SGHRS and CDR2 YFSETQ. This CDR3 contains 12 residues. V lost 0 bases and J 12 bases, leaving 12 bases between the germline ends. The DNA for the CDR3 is TGCGCCAGCAGCTTGGAAGGGAATGGGAACACCTTC. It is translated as CASSLEGNGNTF.

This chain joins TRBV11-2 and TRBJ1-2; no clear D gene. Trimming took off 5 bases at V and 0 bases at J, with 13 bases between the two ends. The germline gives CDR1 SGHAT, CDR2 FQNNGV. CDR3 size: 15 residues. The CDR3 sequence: CASSPGLYTNYGYTF. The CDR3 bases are TGTGCCAGCAGCCCCGGACTGTATACTAACTATGGCTACACCTTC. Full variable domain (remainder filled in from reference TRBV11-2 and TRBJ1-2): EAGVAQSPRYKIIEKRQSVAFWCNPISGHATLYWYQQILGQGPKLLIQFQNNGVVDDSQLPKDRFSAERLKGVDSTLKIQPAKLEDSAVYLCASSPGLYTNYGYTFGSGTRLTVV.

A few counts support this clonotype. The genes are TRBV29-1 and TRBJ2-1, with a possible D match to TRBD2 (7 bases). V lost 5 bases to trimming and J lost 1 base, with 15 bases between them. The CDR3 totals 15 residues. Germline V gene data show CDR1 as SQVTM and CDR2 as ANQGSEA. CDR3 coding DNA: TGCAGCGTTACGGGGGCGCGGGGGTCCTACAATGAGCAGTTCTTC. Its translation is CSVTGARGSYNEQFF.

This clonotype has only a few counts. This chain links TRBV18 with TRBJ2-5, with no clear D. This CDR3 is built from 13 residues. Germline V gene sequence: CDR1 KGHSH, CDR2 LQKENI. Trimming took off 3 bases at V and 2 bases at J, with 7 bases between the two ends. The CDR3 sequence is CASSPSLQETQYF. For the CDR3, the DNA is TGTGCCAGCTCACCCTCACTTCAAGAGACCCAGTACTTC.

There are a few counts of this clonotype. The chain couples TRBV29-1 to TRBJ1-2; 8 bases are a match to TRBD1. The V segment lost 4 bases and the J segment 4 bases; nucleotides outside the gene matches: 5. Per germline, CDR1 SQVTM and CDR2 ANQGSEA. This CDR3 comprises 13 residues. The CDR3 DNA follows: TGCAGCGTTGGGACAGGGAGCAGCTATGGCTACACCTTC. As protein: CSVGTGSSYGYTF.

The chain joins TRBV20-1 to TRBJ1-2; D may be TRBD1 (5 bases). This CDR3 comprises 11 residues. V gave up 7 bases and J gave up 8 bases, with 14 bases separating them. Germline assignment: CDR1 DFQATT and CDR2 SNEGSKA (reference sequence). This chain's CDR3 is CSVRGVGGYTF. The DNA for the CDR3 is TGCAGTGTACGGGGGGTCGGGGGCTACACCTTC.

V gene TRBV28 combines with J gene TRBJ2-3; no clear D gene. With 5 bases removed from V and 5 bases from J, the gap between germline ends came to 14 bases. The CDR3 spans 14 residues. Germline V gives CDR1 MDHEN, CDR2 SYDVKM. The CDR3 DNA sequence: TGTGCCAGCAGTGTAACACCAGGTGGAGATACGCAGTATTTT. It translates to CASSVTPGGDTQYF.

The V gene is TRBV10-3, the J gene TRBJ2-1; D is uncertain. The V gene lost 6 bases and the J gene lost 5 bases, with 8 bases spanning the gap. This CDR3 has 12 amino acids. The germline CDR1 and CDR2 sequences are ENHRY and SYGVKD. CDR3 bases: TGTGCCATCAGCTATGACAACAATGAGCAGTTCTTC. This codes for CAISYDNNEQFF.

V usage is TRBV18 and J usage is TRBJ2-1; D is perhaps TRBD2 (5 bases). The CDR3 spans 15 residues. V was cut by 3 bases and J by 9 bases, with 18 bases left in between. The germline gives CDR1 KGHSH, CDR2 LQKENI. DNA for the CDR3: TGTGCCAGCTCACCCCCGCTAGTGGGTGAGGGTGAGCAGTTCTTC. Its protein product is CASSPPLVGEGEQFF.